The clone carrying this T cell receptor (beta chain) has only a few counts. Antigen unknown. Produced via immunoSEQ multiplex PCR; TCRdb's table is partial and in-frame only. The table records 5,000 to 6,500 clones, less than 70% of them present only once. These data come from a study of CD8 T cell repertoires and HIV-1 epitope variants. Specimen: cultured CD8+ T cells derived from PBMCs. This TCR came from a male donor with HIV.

The chain's CDR3 is CSVLLGTGLYEQYF. In nucleotides, the CDR3 is TGCAGCGTTTTGCTCGGGACAGGGTTGTACGAGCAGTACTTC. This chain links TRBV29-1 with TRBJ2-7; TRBD1 matches at 9 bases. V dropped 5 bases and J dropped 4; count of bases not matched to a gene: 9. The CDR3 has 14 residues. Germline V gene data show CDR1 as SQVTM and CDR2 as ANQGSEA.